The clone carrying this T cell receptor beta chain was detected a few times. V was clipped by 7 bases and J by 6 bases; unmatched bases: 7. This CDR3 contains 14 residues. Germline CDR1 reads SNHLY; CDR2 reads FYNNEI. This specimen belongs to a study of blood T cell repertoires in COVID-19. Measured with immunoSEQ multiplex PCR; TCRdb has only the in-frame clones, and not every one. The data contain about 73,000 clones, roughly 80% of them singletons. This rearrangement joins TRBV2 to TRBJ2-3, with 10 bases lining up with TRBD2. The receptor's source is a human donor in a cohort sampled during active COVID-19. The sequenced material came from peripheral blood. CDR3 coding DNA: TGTGCCAGCAATCTAGCGGGGGAAATGGATACGCAGTATTTT. It translates to CASNLAGEMDTQYF.